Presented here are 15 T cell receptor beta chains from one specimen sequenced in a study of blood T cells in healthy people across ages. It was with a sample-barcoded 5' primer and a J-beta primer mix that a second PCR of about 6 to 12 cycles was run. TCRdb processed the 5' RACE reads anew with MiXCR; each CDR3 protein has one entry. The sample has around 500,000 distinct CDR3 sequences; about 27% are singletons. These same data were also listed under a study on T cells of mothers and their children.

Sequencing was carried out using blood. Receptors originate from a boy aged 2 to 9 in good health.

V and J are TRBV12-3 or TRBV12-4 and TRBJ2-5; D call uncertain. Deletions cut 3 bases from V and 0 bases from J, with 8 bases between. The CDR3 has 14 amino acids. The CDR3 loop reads CASSFGQDQETQYF. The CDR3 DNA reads TGTGCCAGCAGTTTCGGGCAGGACCAAGAGACCCAGTACTTC.

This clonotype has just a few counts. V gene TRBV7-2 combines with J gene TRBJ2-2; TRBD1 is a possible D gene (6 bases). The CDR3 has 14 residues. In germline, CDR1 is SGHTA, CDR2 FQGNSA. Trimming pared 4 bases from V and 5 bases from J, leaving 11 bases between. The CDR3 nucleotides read TGTGCCAGCAGCTCAGGGGTTGGGACCGGGGAGCTGTTTTTT. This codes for CASSSGVGTGELFF.

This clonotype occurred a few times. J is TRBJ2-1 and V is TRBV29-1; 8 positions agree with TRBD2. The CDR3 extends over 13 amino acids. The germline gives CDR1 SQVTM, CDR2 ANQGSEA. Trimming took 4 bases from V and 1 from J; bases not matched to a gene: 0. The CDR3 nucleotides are TGCAGCGTTGGACTAGCGTCCTACAATGAGCAGTTCTTC. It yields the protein CSVGLASYNEQFF.

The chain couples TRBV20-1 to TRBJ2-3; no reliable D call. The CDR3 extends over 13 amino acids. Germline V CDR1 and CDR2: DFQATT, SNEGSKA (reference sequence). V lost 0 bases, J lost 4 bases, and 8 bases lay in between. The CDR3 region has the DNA TGCAGTGCTAGAGACCCGAGGCCAGATACGCAGTATTTT. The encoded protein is CSARDPRPDTQYF.

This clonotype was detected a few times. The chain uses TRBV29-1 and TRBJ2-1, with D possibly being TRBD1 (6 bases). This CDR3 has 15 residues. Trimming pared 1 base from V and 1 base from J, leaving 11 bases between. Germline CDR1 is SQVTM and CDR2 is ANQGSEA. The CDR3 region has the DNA TGCAGCGTTGAAGGGGGCAGGGGATCCTACAATGAGCAGTTCTTC. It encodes CSVEGGRGSYNEQFF.

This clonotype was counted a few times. DNA of the CDR3: TGTGCCAGCAGCCAAGGACTAGAGTACCCTCAGTACTTC. Its translation: CASSQGLEYPQYF. The V gene is TRBV14, the J gene TRBJ2-4, with D possibly being TRBD2 (6 bases). The ends were cut back, 1 base at V and 12 bases at J, with 13 bases in the middle. This CDR3 is 13 amino acids long. The germline V gene has CDR1 SGHDN and CDR2 FVKESK.

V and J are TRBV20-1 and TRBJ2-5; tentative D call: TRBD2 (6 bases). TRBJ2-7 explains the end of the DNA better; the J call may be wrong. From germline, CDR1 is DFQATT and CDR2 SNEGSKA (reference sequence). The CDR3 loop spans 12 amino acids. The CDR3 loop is CSASRETIEQYF. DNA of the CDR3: TGCAGTGCTAGCCGGGAGACTATCGAGCAGTACTTC.

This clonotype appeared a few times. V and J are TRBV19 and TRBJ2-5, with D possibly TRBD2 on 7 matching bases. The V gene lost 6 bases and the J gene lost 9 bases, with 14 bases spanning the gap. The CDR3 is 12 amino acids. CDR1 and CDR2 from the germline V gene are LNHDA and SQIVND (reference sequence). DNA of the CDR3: TGTGCCAGTAGCGGGGGGCAGGGGTCCCAGTACTTC. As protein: CASSGGQGSQYF.

CDR3 sequence reads: CATAVVTEQYF. CDR3 DNA: TGTGCCACCGCCGTTGTAACCGAGCAGTACTTC. This chain joins TRBV10-3 and TRBJ2-5, with unresolved D. The end of the DNA fits TRBJ2-7 better, so the J call may be wrong. The CDR3 loop spans 11 amino acids. From germline, CDR1 is ENHRY and CDR2 SYGVKD.

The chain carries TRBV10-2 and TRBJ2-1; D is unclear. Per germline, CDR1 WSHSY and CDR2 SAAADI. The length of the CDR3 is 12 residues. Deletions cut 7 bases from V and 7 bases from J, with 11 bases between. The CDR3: CASKVLGNEQFF. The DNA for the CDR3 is TGCGCCAGCAAAGTTTTAGGGAATGAGCAGTTCTTC.

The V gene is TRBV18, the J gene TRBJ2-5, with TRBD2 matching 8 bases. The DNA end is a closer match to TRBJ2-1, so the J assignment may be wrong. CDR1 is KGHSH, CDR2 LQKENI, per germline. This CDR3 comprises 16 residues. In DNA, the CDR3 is TGTGCCAGCTCACCACGTTTACTAGCGGAATACAATGAGCAGTTCTTC. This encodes CASSPRLLAEYNEQFF.

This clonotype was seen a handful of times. The DNA of the CDR3 is TGCAGCGTAACAGTACAAGAGACCCAGTACTTC. Translating gives CSVTVQETQYF. The chain joins TRBV29-1 to TRBJ2-5; D uncertain. V gave up 6 bases and J gave up 2 bases, with 7 bases separating them. The CDR3 sequence is 11 residues long. Germline assignment: CDR1 SQVTM and CDR2 ANQGSEA.

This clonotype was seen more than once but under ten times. CDR3 nucleotides: TGTGCCAGCAGTCGTTCGCTGACTAGCATAGAGACCCAGTACTTC. This encodes CASSRSLTSIETQYF. V and J are TRBV6-6 and TRBJ2-5, with TRBD2 identical over 7 bases. Germline CDR1 and CDR2: MNHNY and SVGAGI (reference sequence). Losses at the gene ends were 5 bases for V and 4 bases for J; bases not matched to a gene: 10. The CDR3 length is 15 residues.

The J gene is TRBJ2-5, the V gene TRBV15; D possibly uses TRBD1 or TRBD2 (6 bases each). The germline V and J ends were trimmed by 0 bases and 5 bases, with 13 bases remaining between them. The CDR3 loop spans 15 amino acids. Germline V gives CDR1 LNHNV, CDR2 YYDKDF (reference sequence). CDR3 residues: CATSRDTGAGETQYF. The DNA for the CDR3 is TGTGCCACCAGCAGAGATACGGGGGCAGGGGAGACCCAGTACTTC.

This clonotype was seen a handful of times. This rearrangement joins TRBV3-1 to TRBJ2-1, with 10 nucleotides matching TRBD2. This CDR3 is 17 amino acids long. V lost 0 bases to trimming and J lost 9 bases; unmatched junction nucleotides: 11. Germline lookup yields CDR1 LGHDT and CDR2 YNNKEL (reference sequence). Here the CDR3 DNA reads TGTGCCAGCAGCCAAGAACTAGCGGGACCCACGGTGGCTGAGCAGTTCTTC. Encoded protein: CASSQELAGPTVAEQFF.